These 11 T cell receptor beta chains were sequenced from one sample in a study of radiation and T cells in renal cell carcinoma. Repertoires were generated with immunoSEQ multiplex PCR, while TCRdb's copy carries only in-frame clones and drops some. The sample records 150,000 or so clones, about nine tenths being singletons. Time point meaning: blood 2 weeks post-SBRT. Treatment of the sample: 15 Gy SBRT to primary tumor, nephrectomy 4 weeks later. The source material was blood, sampled from a patient whose treatment included radiotherapy and nephrectomy. The source of these receptors is a woman aged 45-59 years with renal cell carcinoma.

The chain is built from TRBV10-3 and TRBJ2-3, with a tentative D call TRBD1 (7 bases). CDR1 and CDR2 (germline): ENHRY, SYGVKD. V lost 2 bases, J lost 6 bases, and 15 bases lay in between. This CDR3 comprises 15 residues. The CDR3 bases are TGTGCCATCAGTGAGGCAGGGGGAGGAGAGGATACGCAGTATTTT. This gives the protein CAISEAGGGEDTQYF.

This rearrangement joins TRBV5-1 to TRBJ2-1, with 9 bases lining up with TRBD2. The CDR3 is made up of 15 amino acids. V dropped 2 bases and J dropped 7; count of bases not matched to a gene: 7. Germline CDR1 and CDR2: SGHRS and YFSETQ. CDR3 sequence (DNA): TGCGCCAGCAGCTTAATATTAGCGGGGGAAAATGAGCAGTTCTTC. Amino acids: CASSLILAGENEQFF.

The gene calls are TRBV14 and TRBJ2-7; D remains ambiguous. The CDR3 has 15 amino acids. V dropped 0 bases and J dropped 1 base, with 10 bases sitting between them. Germline assignment: CDR1 SGHDN and CDR2 FVKESK. The CDR3 loop reads CASSQDLWLSYEQYF. The DNA of the CDR3 is TGTGCCAGCAGCCAAGATCTTTGGCTATCCTACGAGCAGTACTTC.

The V gene is TRBV9, the J gene TRBJ1-4; D perhaps matches TRBD1 (5 bases). Trimming removed 5 bases at V and 7 bases at J, with 15 bases between. The CDR3 runs to 14 residues. Germline-derived CDR1 and CDR2 are SGDLS and YYNGEE. CDR3 coding DNA: TGTGCCAGCAGTCGGACCGGGGACCGTGAAAAACTGTTTTTT. This codes for CASSRTGDREKLFF.

The rearrangement uses TRBV2 and TRBJ2-2; TRBD1 or TRBD2 may be the D gene (5 bases each). From germline, CDR1 is SNHLY and CDR2 FYNNEI. The CDR3 sequence is 15 residues long. Trimming stripped 5 bases from V and 7 bases from J, with 17 bases between. CDR3 DNA sequence: TGTGCCAGCAGTAAATGGGGGACGGCCATCGGGGAGCTGTTTTTT. Translating it yields CASSKWGTAIGELFF.

This chain links TRBV7-2 with TRBJ2-1, with D possibly being TRBD1 (5 bases). The CDR3 spans 18 residues. With 0 bases removed from V and 4 bases from J, the gap between germline ends came to 19 bases. CDR1 is SGHTA, CDR2 FQGNSA, per germline. CDR3 sequence: CASSLAQLIRGNYNEQFF. CDR3 bases: TGTGCCAGCAGCTTAGCGCAGTTGATTAGGGGTAATTACAATGAGCAGTTCTTC.

The chain joins TRBV5-1 to TRBJ2-3; possible D gene TRBD1, 6 bases. The germline V and J ends were trimmed by 3 bases and 0 bases, with 11 bases remaining between them. CDR3 length: 15 amino acids. Germline V CDR1 and CDR2: SGHRS, YFSETQ. The CDR3 here is CASSWTDTSTDTQYF. As DNA, the CDR3 is TGCGCCAGCAGCTGGACAGACACTAGCACAGATACGCAGTATTTT.

This chain connects TRBV9 to TRBJ2-2; tentative D call: TRBD2 (5 bases). The V and J ends lost 4 bases and 6 bases respectively, with 19 bases between them. The germline V gene encodes CDR1 SGDLS and CDR2 YYNGEE. The CDR3 contains 16 residues. The DNA for the CDR3 is TGTGCCAGCAGCCCGGAGGAATTGGTTAATTCCGGGGAGCTGTTTTTT. Translated: CASSPEELVNSGELFF.

The CDR3 DNA reads TGTGCCAGCAGCCGTTTGGACGCGGATTCACCCCTCCACTTT. The encoded protein is CASSRLDADSPLHF. This chain connects TRBV5-5 to TRBJ1-6, with D uncertain. The V end lost 4 bases, the J end lost 8 bases, and 13 bases lay between the germline ends. The germline CDR1 and CDR2 sequences are SGHKS and YYEKEE (reference sequence). The CDR3 is made up of 14 amino acids.

The V gene is TRBV18, the J gene TRBJ1-6; tentatively, D is TRBD1 (6 bases). This CDR3 is built from 13 residues. The V gene's germline CDR1 is KGHSH and CDR2 LQKENI. V dropped 2 bases and J dropped 13 bases, with 12 bases sitting between them. In nucleotides, the CDR3 is TGTGCCAGCTCACCAGGGGGCGACTTGCCCCTCCACTTT. Its translation: CASSPGGDLPLHF.

V is TRBV30 and J is TRBJ1-2; TRBD1 might be the D (5 bases). CDR3 length: 13 residues. Trimming took 2 bases from V and 5 from J, leaving 12 bases between them. From germline, CDR1 is GTSNPN and CDR2 SVGIG (reference sequence). CDR3 region: CAWSSIRQYGYTF. Here the CDR3 DNA reads TGTGCCTGGAGTTCTATTAGACAGTATGGCTACACCTTC.